This TCR beta chain was recovered during a study of blood T cell repertoires in COVID-19. Looking at the study overall: Acute and convalescent COVID-19 samples came from the United States, Italy and Spain. PBMCs, B-cell-depleted T cells, or T cells provided the cDNA or gDNA that made up the material.

In the study's own analysis: The assay estimated nucleated cells by amplifying reference gene primers. Generated by immunoSEQ multiplex PCR, the TCRdb table keeps only in-frame clones and is missing some. The DNA gave D and trimming, while V, J and clone size come from that table. The table has a few hundred thousand clones, less than 85% seen once. Trimming removed 2 bases from V and 10 bases from J; junction bases left unmatched: 6. The CDR3 totals 13 residues. Germline V gene lookup returns CDR1 GTSNPN and CDR2 SVGIG (reference sequence). Sequenced: peripheral blood. The source of this sequence is a woman aged 18-29 years with acute or convalescent COVID-19. The chain combines TRBV30 with TRBJ1-1; 11 nucleotides align to TRBD1. The CDR3 loop is CAWSHGQGAGAFF. The CDR3 coding sequence is TGTGCCTGGAGTCACGGACAGGGGGCGGGAGCTTTCTTT.